The entry below gives a single T cell receptor (beta chain) sequence along with its context. The sample comes from a study of brain T cells in children with intractable seizures. The repertoire was sequenced with immunoSEQ multiplex PCR; TCRdb's copy has only in-frame clones and lacks some. The sample has 340,000 or so clones; more than 85% are singletons. The time point was: blood from clinic visit 5 months post-surgery; TSC patient then seizure free. The sequence was collected from a boy in the first two years of life with tuberous sclerosis and intractable seizures. The specimen was peripheral blood, collected approximately 5 months after surgery.

The DNA for the CDR3 is TGTGCCAGCAGTTTGGGGGGCACCGGGGAGCTGTTTTTT. Translating gives CASSLGGTGELFF. V and J are TRBV6-5 and TRBJ2-2; a weak D match, TRBD2 (6 bases). CDR3 length: 13 residues. CDR1 and CDR2 from the germline V gene are MNHEY and SVGAGI. Trimming left V 4 bases short and J 4 bases short, with 7 bases between.